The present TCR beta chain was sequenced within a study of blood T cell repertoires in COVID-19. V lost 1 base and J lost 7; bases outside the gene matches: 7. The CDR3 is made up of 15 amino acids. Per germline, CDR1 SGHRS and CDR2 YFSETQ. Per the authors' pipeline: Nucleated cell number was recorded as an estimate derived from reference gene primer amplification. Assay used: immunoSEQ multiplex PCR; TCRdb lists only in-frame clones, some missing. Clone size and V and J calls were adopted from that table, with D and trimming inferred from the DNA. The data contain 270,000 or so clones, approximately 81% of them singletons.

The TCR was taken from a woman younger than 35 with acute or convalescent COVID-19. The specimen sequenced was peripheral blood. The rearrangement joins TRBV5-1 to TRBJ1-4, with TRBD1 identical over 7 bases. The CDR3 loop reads CASSLTGTAIEKLFF. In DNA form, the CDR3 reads TGCGCCAGCAGCTTGACCGGGACAGCTATTGAAAAACTGTTTTTT.